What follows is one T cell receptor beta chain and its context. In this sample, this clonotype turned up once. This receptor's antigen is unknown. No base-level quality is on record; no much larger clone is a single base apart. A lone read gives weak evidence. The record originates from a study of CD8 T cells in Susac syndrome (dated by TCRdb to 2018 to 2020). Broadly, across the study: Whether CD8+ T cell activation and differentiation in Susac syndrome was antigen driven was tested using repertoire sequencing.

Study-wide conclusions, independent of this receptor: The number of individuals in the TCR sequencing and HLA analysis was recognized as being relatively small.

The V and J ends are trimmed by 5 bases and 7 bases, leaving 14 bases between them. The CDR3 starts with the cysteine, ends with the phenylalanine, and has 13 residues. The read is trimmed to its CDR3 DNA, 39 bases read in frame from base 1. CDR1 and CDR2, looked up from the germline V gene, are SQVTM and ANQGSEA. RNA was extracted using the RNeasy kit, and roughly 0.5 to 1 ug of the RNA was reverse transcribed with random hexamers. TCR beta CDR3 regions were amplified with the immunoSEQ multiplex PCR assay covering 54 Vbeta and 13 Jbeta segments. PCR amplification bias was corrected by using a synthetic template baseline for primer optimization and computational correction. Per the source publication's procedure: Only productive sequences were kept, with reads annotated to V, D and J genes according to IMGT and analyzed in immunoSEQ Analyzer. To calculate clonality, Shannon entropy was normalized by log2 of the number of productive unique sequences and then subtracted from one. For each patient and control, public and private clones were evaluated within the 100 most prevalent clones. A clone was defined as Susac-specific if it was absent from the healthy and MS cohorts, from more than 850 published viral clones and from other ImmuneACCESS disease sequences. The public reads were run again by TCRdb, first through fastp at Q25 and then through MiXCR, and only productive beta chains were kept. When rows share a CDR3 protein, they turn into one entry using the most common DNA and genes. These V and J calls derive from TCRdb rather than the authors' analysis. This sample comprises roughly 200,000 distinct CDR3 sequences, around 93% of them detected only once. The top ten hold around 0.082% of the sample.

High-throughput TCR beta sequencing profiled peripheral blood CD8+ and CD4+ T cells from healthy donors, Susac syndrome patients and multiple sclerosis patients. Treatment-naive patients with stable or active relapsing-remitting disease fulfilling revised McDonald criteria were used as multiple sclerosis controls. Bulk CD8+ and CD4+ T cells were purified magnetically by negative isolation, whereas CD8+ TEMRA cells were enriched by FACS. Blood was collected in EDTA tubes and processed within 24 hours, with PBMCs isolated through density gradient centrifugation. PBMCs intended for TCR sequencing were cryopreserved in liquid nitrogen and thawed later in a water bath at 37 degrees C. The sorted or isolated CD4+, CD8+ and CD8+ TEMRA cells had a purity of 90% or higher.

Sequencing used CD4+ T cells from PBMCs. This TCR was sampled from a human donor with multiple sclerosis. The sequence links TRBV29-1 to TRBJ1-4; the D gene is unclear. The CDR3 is CSVLGVFREKLFF. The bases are TGCAGCGTTCTCGGGGTCTTCCGTGAAAAACTGTTTTTT.